This passage covers 2 T cell receptor beta chains from one sample sequenced in a study of cytomegalovirus exposure and HLA in healthy donors. Sequencing used immunoSEQ multiplex PCR; TCRdb keeps in-frame clones, though not all of them. Of 200,000 to 300,000 clones listed, about nine tenths are singletons. Sequencing used PBMCs. These receptors came from a woman in her thirties in good health and CMV-seronegative.

The rearrangement links TRBV11-2 to TRBJ2-7, with D possibly matching TRBD2 (5 bases). The V and J ends lost 3 bases and 6 bases respectively, with 15 bases between them. CDR3 size: 14 residues. Germline loops: CDR1 SGHAT, CDR2 FQNNGV. The CDR3 region is CASSFSGSQGEQYF. The CDR3 nucleotides read TGTGCCAGCAGCTTTTCGGGGTCTCAAGGCGAGCAGTACTTC. Full variable domain (remainder filled in from reference TRBV11-2 and TRBJ2-7): EAGVAQSPRYKIIEKRQSVAFWCNPISGHATLYWYQQILGQGPKLLIQFQNNGVVDDSQLPKDRFSAERLKGVDSTLKIQPAKLEDSAVYLCASSFSGSQGEQYFGPGTRLTVT.

V and J are TRBV28 and TRBJ2-2, with D unresolved. Per the germline V gene, CDR1 is MDHEN and CDR2 is SYDVKM. The CDR3 runs to 12 residues. V lost 2 bases, J lost 7 bases, and 5 bases lay in between. The CDR3 is CASSLMRGELFF. The DNA for the CDR3 is TGTGCCAGCAGTTTAATGCGCGGGGAGCTGTTTTTT.